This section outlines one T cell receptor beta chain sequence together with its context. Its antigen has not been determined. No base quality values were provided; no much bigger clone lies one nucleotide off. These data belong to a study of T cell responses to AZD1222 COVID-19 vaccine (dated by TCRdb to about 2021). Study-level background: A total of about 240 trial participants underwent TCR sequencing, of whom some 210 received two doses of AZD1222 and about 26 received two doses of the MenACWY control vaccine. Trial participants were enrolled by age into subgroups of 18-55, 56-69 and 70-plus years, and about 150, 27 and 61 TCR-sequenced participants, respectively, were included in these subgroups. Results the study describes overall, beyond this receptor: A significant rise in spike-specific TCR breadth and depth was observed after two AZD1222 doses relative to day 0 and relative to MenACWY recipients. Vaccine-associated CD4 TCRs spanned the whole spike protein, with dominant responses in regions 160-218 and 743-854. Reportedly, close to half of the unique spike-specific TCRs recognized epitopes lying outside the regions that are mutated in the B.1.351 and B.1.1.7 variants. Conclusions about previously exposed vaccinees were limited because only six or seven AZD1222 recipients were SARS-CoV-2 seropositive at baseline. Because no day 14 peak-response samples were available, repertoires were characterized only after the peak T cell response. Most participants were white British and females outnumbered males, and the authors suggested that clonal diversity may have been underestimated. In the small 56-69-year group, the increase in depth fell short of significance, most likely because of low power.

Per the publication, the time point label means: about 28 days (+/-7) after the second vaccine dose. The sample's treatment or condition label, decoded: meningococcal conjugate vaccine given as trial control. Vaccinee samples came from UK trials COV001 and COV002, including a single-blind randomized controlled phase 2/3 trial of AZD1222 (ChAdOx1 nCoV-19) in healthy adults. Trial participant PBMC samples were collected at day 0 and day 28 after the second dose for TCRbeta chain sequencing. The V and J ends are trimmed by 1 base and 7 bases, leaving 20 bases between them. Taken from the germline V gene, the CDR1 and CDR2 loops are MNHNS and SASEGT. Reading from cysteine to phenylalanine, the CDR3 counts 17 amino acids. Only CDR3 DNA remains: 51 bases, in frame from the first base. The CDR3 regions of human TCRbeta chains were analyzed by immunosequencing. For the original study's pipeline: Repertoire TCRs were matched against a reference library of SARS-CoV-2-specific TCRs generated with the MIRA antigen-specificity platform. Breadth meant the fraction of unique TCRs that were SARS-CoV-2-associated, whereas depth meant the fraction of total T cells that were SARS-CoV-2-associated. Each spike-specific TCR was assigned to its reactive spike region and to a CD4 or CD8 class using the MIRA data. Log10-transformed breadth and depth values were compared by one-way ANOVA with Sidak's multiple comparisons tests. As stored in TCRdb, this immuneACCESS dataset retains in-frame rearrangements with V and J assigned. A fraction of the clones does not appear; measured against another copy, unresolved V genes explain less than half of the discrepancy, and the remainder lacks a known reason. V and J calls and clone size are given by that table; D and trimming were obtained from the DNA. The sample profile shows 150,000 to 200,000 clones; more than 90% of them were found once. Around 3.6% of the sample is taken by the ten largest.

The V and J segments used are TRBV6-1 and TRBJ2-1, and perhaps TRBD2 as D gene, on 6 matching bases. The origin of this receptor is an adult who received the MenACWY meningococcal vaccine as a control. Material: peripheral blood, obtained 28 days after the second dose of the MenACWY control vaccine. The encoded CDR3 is CASSEGSVAGFGNEQFF. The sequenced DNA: TGTGCCAGCAGTGAAGGGTCTGTGGCGGGATTTGGGAATGAGCAGTTCTTC.